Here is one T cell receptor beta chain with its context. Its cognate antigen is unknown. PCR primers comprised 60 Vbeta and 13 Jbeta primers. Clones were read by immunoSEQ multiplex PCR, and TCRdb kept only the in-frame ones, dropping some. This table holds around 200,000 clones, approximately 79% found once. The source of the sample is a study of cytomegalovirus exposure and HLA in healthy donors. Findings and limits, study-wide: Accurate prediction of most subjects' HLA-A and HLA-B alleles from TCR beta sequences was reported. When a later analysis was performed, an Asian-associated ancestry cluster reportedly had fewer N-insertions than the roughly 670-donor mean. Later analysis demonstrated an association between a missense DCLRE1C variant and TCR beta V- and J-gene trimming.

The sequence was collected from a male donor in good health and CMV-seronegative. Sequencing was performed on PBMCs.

CDR3 residues: CASSLEFRGGTFF. The CDR3 coding sequence is TGTGCCAGCAGCTTAGAGTTCAGGGGAGGGACTTTCTTT. The rearrangement uses TRBV11-1 and TRBJ1-1; possibly TRBD1 for D (6 bases). Trimming left V 1 base short and J 12 bases short, with 15 bases between. The CDR3 runs to 13 residues. CDR1 is SGHAT and CDR2 is FQDESV in the germline V gene (reference sequence). Combining the CDR3 with reference TRBV11-1 and TRBJ1-1 gives the whole variable domain EAEVAQSPRYKITEKSQAVAFWCDPISGHATLYWYRQILGQGPELLVQFQDESVVDDSQLPKDRFSAERLKGVDSTLKIQPAELGDSAMYLCASSLEFRGGTFFGQGTRLTVV.